The TCR beta chain under discussion was sequenced for a study of blood T cell repertoires in COVID-19. A word on this clone: The same CDR3 also results from other DNA sequences found in this sample.

Repertoires were generated with immunoSEQ multiplex PCR, while TCRdb's copy carries only in-frame clones and drops some. The profile covers approximately 100,000 clones, with 89% appearing a single time and 3.5% to 4% taken by the ten largest. Trimming cost V 6 bases and J 4 bases; bases outside gene matches: 5. The CDR3 covers 16 residues. The germline V gene encodes CDR1 MDHEN and CDR2 SYDVKM. This chain connects TRBV28 to TRBJ2-2, with 13 bases that match TRBD2. Sample: peripheral blood. The receptor was isolated from a woman aged 55 to 70 with acute or convalescent COVID-19. The CDR3 DNA reads as TGTGCCAGCAGGACCGGACTAGCGGGAGTCACCGGGGAGCTGTTTTTT. Translating it yields CASRTGLAGVTGELFF.